What follows are 25 T cell receptor beta chains derived from one specimen sequenced in a study of T cells after yellow fever vaccination. TCRdb independently ran MiXCR on the 5' RACE reads; one entry per CDR3 protein. The data show 310,000 or so distinct CDR3 sequences, 6.8% seen once. The input for sequencing was PBMCs, taken 45 days after the first yellow fever vaccination. The origin of the receptors is a man aged 18 to 30 who received the YFV17D yellow fever vaccine.

The table lists this clonotype with a count of one. The genes are TRBV20-1 and TRBJ1-5; the match to TRBD1 covers 9 bases. The CDR3 consists of 13 residues. Germline assignment: CDR1 DFQATT and CDR2 SNEGSKA (reference sequence). Trimming at V came to 6 bases and at J to 8 bases, leaving 8 bases not matched to a gene. In DNA, the CDR3 is TGCAGTGCCGGGACAGGGAGAGAGAAGCCCCAGCATTTT. Amino acid sequence: CSAGTGREKPQHF.

The chain links TRBV21-1 to TRBJ2-7. TRBV21-1 is labeled a pseudogene. This CDR3 is built from 15 residues. The CDR3 nucleotides are TGTGCCAGCAGCAAGGGCAGGCCGAGCTCCTACGAGCAGTACGTC. Residues: CASSKGRPSSYEQYV.

V gene TRBV4-1 combines with J gene TRBJ2-2; D is perhaps TRBD2 (6 bases). The germline V gene encodes CDR1 MGHRA and CDR2 YSYEKL. V was shortened by 4 bases and J by 1 base, with 10 bases between the two germline ends. The CDR3 covers 15 residues. The DNA for the CDR3 is TGCGCCAGCAGCCTCCGGGACTGGAACACCGGGGAGCTGTTTTTT. Encoded protein: CASSLRDWNTGELFF.

The chain is built from TRBV2 and TRBJ2-7; D is perhaps TRBD1 (5 bases). Germline CDR1 is SNHLY and CDR2 is FYNNEI. The CDR3 is 13 residues long. V was trimmed by 1 base and J by 3 bases, leaving 7 bases between them. The CDR3 sequence: CASSEEGIYEQYV. CDR3 DNA: TGTGCCAGCAGTGAAGAGGGGATCTACGAGCAGTACGTC.

A few counts support this clonotype. In DNA, the CDR3 is TGTGCCACCAGTGAAACAGGGAGTGGTGAAAAACTGTTTTTT. This encodes CATSETGSGEKLFF. The chain links TRBV24-1 to TRBJ1-4, with a tentative D call TRBD1 (6 bases). Per the germline V gene, CDR1 is KGHDR and CDR2 is SFDVKD. Trimming took off 4 bases at V and 7 bases at J, with 12 bases between the two ends. This CDR3 comprises 14 residues.

In its sample, this clonotype was seen many times. The chain employs TRBV11-1 and TRBJ2-7, with D maybe TRBD1 (5 bases). V was clipped by 3 bases and J by 0 bases, with 15 bases between them. This CDR3 has 16 residues. Per germline, CDR1 SGHAT and CDR2 FQDESV (reference sequence). The CDR3 nucleotides read TGTGCCAGCAGCTTTTTAGGGGCGTCGGACTCCTACGAGCAGTACGTC. Translation: CASSFLGASDSYEQYV.

This clonotype was seen only a few times. V usage is TRBV14 and J usage is TRBJ2-5; D may be TRBD2 (5 bases). Trimming cost V 4 bases and J 0 bases, with 18 bases left between them. The CDR3 totals 17 residues. Germline values: CDR1 SGHDN, CDR2 FVKESK. The CDR3 sequence: CASSLLQEGWYQETQYF. For the CDR3, the DNA is TGTGCCAGCAGCCTATTGCAAGAGGGATGGTACCAAGAGACCCAGTACTTC.

The rearrangement uses TRBV5-4 and TRBJ2-5, with D unclear. Looked up from germline, CDR1 is SGHNT and CDR2 is YYREEE (reference sequence). Trimming pared 4 bases from V and 5 bases from J, leaving 12 bases between. The CDR3 is 13 residues long. CDR3 in amino acids: CASSMDASETQYF. The CDR3 DNA is TGTGCCAGCAGCATGGACGCATCGGAGACCCAGTACTTC.

The chain is built from TRBV9 and TRBJ2-2; 8 nucleotides match TRBD2. Germline CDR1 is SGDLS and CDR2 is YYNGEE. Losses at the gene ends were 2 bases for V and 2 bases for J; bases not matched to a gene: 14. The CDR3 loop spans 19 amino acids. DNA for the CDR3: TGTGCCAGCAGCGTGTCCCCTGGAGCGGGGGACGCTAACACCGGGGAGCTGTTTTTT. This encodes CASSVSPGAGDANTGELFF.

This clonotype was seen a few times. The rearrangement joins TRBV28 to TRBJ2-5, with 7 nucleotides matching TRBD1. After removal of 9 bases from V and 2 bases from J, the junction contained 6 bases not matched to a gene. This CDR3 is 13 amino acids long. Germline V CDR1 and CDR2: MDHEN, SYDVKM. CDR3 sequence: CASGPGQQETQYF. Written as DNA, the CDR3 is TGTGCCAGTGGCCCGGGACAGCAAGAGACCCAGTACTTC. Looking up the rest from reference TRBV28 and TRBJ2-5 gives the full variable domain: DVKVTQSSRYLVKRTGEKVFLECVQDMDHENMFWYRQDPGLGLRLIYFSYDVKMKEKGDIPEGYSVSREKKERFSLILESASTNQTSMYLCASGPGQQETQYFGPGTRLLVL.

The CDR3 reads CASSVDSVNTEAFF. DNA for the CDR3: TGTGCCAGCAGCGTAGATTCGGTGAACACTGAAGCTTTCTTT. The chain couples TRBV9 to TRBJ1-1, with D uncertain. V was trimmed by 0 bases and J by 0 bases, leaving 6 bases between them. Germline values: CDR1 SGDLS, CDR2 YYNGEE. CDR3 size: 14 residues.

The J gene is TRBJ2-3, the V gene TRBV25-1, with 8 bases that match TRBD2. From germline, CDR1 is MGHDK and CDR2 SYGVNS. The V gene end was trimmed by 0 bases and the J gene end by 4 bases; junction bases not matched to a gene: 9. The CDR3 extends over 17 amino acids. The CDR3 region has the DNA TGTGCCAGCAGTGAATATGGTCGGGGGGGCCCTCCAGATACGCAGTATTTT. Its protein is CASSEYGRGGPPDTQYF.

J is TRBJ1-4 and V is TRBV20-1; D remains unclear. Deletions cut 1 base from V and 6 bases from J, with 12 bases between. The CDR3 spans 14 residues. In germline, CDR1 is DFQATT, CDR2 SNEGSKA (reference sequence). The DNA for the CDR3 is TGCAGTGCTAGAGTCTTTATCCCTTATGAAAAACTGTTTTTT. Protein product: CSARVFIPYEKLFF.

There are many counts of this clonotype. The genes are TRBV6-2 or TRBV6-3 and TRBJ2-1; TRBD1 matches at 7 bases. The length of the CDR3 is 13 residues. CDR1 and CDR2 (germline): MNHEY, SVGEGT. V gave up 2 bases and J gave up 9 bases; unmatched junction bases: 4. In DNA, the CDR3 is TGTGCCAGCAGTTACAGGGGGCATGGTGAGCAGTTCTTC. It yields the protein CASSYRGHGEQFF.

This clonotype was picked up one time. Just one base apart from a much larger clone, this may be a read error. V usage is TRBV20-1 and J usage is TRBJ2-5; D uncertain. The CDR3 runs to 12 residues. CDR1 and CDR2 (germline): DFQATT, SNEGSKA (reference sequence). The CDR3 is CSVPSDLETQCF. The CDR3 region has the DNA TGCAGTGTTCCCAGCGATTTAGAGACCCAGTGCTTC.

The chain is built from TRBV18 and TRBJ2-7; D possibly uses TRBD1 or TRBD2 (6 bases each). The CDR3 has 13 amino acids. Trimming took 2 bases from V and 5 from J, leaving 10 bases between them. CDR1 is KGHSH, CDR2 LQKENI, per germline. CDR3 protein: CASSPYREDEQYF. CDR3 coding DNA: TGTGCCAGCTCACCATACAGGGAGGACGAGCAGTACTTC.

V gene TRBV24-1 combines with J gene TRBJ2-3, with a possible D match to TRBD1 (5 bases). This CDR3 has 15 residues. V was shortened by 4 bases and J by 0 bases, with 10 bases between the two germline ends. The V gene's germline CDR1 is KGHDR and CDR2 SFDVKD. CDR3: CATSEAGSSTDTQYF. In nucleotides, the CDR3 is TGTGCCACCAGTGAGGCAGGGTCTAGCACAGATACGCAGTATTTT.

This clonotype turned up a few times. V and J are TRBV29-1 and TRBJ2-3; D is uncertain. Trimming shortened V by 3 bases and J by 2 bases, and 9 bases separated the two germline ends. Germline lookup yields CDR1 SQVTM and CDR2 ANQGSEA. The CDR3 extends over 13 amino acids. In DNA form, the CDR3 reads TGCAGCGTTGAGAGGCAGAACACAGATACGCAGTATTTT. Residues: CSVERQNTDTQYF.

Comment on this clonotype: The junction differs from germline at one of its ends, possibly a read error. The CDR3 spells CAISPRTGSRQFF. DNA of the CDR3: TGTGCCATCAGCCCGCGGACAGGTTCGAGGCAGTTCTTC. This chain joins TRBV4-2 and TRBJ2-1; 7 positions match TRBD1. CDR1 is LGHNA and CDR2 is YNFKEQ in the germline V gene. The CDR3 extends over 13 amino acids.

This clonotype was counted ten times or more. The chain links TRBV20-1 to TRBJ2-7; D is uncertain. The V end was cut by 2 bases, the J end by 4 bases, with 3 bases between. The CDR3 runs to 10 residues. CDR1 and CDR2 (germline): DFQATT, SNEGSKA (reference sequence). In DNA, the CDR3 is TGCAGTGCTAGAAAGTACGAGCAGTACGTC. Translated: CSARKYEQYV.

This clonotype appeared a few times. The chain links TRBV7-9 to TRBJ2-6; D is ambiguous. Germline CDR1 reads SEHNR; CDR2 reads FQNEAQ (reference sequence). There are 17 residues in the CDR3. V gave up 7 bases and J gave up 0 bases, with 16 bases separating them. The chain's CDR3 is CASNPIGRFSGANVLTF. In DNA, the CDR3 is TGTGCCAGCAACCCCATTGGACGATTCTCTGGGGCCAACGTCCTGACTTTC.

This clonotype was counted a few times. The CDR3 loop is CASSYYNDRGVSYEQYV. The CDR3 region has the DNA TGTGCCAGCAGTTACTACAACGACAGGGGCGTCTCCTACGAGCAGTACGTC. The chain is built from TRBV6-5 and TRBJ2-7; 8 positions match TRBD1. V gave up 1 base and J gave up 0 bases; unmatched junction bases: 8. Germline-derived CDR1 and CDR2 are MNHEY and SVGAGI. The CDR3 extends over 17 amino acids.

The table lists this clonotype with many counts. The chain uses TRBV12-3 or TRBV12-4 and TRBJ1-1; 7 bases line up with TRBD1. The CDR3 spans 13 residues. With 5 bases clipped from V and 5 bases from J, the junction kept 5 bases outside the gene matches. Here the CDR3 reads CASSTGEGTEAFF. CDR3 DNA: TGTGCCAGCAGTACAGGGGAGGGAACTGAAGCTTTCTTT.

The chain links TRBV4-2 to TRBJ2-3; 9 bases agree with TRBD2. The germline gives CDR1 LGHNA, CDR2 YNFKEQ. Losses at the gene ends were 4 bases for V and 2 bases for J; bases not matched to a gene: 16. The CDR3 sequence is 19 residues long. CDR3 region: CASSPFGLAGGPVTDTQYF. The CDR3 bases are TGTGCCAGCAGCCCCTTTGGGTTGGCGGGGGGGCCGGTCACAGATACGCAGTATTTT.

This clonotype was detected a few times. The rearrangement joins TRBV30 to TRBJ1-2; D not certain. The CDR3 sequence is 16 residues long. Germline CDR1 reads GTSNPN; CDR2 reads SVGIG (reference sequence). The V end lost 5 bases, the J end lost 0 bases, and 19 bases lay between the germline ends. CDR3 loop: CAWEQTESFSNYGYTF. DNA of the CDR3: TGTGCCTGGGAACAGACCGAGTCTTTCTCTAACTATGGCTACACCTTC. Full variable domain (outside the CDR3, taken from reference TRBV30 and TRBJ1-2): SQTIHQWPATLVQPVGSPLSLECTVEGTSNPNLYWYRQAAGRGLQLLFYSVGIGQISSEVPQNLSASRPQDRQFILSSKKLLLSDSGFYLCAWEQTESFSNYGYTFGSGTRLTVV.